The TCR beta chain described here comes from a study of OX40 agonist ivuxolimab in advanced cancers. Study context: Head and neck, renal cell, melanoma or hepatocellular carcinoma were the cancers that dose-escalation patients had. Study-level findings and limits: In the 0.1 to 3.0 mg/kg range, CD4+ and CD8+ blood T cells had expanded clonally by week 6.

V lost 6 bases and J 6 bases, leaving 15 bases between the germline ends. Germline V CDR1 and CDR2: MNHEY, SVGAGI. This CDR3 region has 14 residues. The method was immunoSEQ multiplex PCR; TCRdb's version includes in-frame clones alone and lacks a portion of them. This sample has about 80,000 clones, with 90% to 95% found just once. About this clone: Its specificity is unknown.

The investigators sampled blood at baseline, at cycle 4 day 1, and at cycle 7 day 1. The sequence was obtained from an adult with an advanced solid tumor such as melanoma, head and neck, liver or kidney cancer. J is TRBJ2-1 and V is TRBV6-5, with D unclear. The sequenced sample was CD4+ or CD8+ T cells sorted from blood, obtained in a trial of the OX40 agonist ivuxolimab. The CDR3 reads CASREHMAINEQFF. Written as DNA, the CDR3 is TGTGCCAGCAGGGAACACATGGCGATCAATGAGCAGTTCTTC.